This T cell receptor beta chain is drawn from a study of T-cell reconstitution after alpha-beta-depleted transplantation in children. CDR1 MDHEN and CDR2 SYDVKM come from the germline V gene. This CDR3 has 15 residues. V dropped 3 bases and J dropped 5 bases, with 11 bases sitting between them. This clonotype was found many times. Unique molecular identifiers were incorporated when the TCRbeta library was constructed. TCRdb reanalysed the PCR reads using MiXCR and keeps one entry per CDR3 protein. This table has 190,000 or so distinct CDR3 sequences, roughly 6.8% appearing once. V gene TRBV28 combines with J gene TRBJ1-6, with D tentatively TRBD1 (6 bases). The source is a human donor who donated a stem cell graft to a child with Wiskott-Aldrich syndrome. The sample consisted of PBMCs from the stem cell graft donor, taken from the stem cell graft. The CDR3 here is CASSLGGLNNSPLHF. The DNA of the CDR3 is TGTGCCAGCAGTTTGGGGGGGCTCAATAATTCACCCCTCCACTTT.